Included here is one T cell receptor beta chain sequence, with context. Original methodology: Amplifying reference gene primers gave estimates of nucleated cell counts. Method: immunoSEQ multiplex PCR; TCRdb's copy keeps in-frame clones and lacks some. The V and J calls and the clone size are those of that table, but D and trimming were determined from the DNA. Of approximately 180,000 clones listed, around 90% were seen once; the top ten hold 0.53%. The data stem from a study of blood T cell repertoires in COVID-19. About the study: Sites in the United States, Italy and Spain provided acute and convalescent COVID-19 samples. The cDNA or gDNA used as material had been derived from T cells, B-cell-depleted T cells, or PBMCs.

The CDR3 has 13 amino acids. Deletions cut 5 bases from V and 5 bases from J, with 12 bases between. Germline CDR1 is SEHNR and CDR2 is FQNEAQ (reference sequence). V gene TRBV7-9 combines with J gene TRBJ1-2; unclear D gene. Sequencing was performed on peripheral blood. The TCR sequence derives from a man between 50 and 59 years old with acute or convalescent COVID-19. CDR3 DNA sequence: TGTGCCAGCAGCCCCTGGGCAGAGTATGGCTACACCTTC. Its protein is CASSPWAEYGYTF.